This T cell receptor beta chain was captured in a study of blood T cell repertoires in COVID-19. About the research overall: T cells, B-cell-depleted T cells, or PBMCs provided the cDNA or gDNA that served as material.

The table came from immunoSEQ multiplex PCR; TCRdb's copy has only in-frame clones and leaves some out. Of 150,000 to 200,000 clones in the sample, around 79% were seen once. Ten or more counts support this clone. Seattle patients were enrolled during active infection and followed longitudinally. The CDR3 covers 12 residues. V dropped 5 bases and J dropped 8; count of bases not matched to a gene: 3. From germline, CDR1 is SGHVS and CDR2 FQNEAQ. The specimen sequenced was peripheral blood. This TCR came from a woman between 35 and 50 years old with COVID-19, enrolled during active disease. The chain employs TRBV7-8 and TRBJ1-1; 9 nucleotides match TRBD1. CDR3 loop: CASSRDRVEAFF. CDR3 sequence (DNA): TGTGCCAGCAGCCGGGACAGGGTAGAAGCTTTCTTT.